This TCR beta chain was profiled in a study of blood T cell repertoires in COVID-19 (TCRdb year 2020). Looking at the study overall: The collaborator samples originated in the United States, Italy and Spain and spanned the acute and convalescent phases of COVID-19. Samples came from the ongoing ImmuneRACE study (first 160 participants) plus 1,254 subjects from 6 global collaborators. Nearly every sample came with metadata listing a de-identified subject ID, COVID-19 status, age in years and sex. Subjects who had been exposed to COVID-19, were actively infected with it, or had recovered from it provided the deeply sampled blood TCRbeta repertoires that made up the dataset. The repertoires were released in a freely available public database intended as a resource for research on the immune response to SARS-CoV-2. Where available, HLA class I and class II types were obtained from metadata supplied by the sample provider rather than from assay-based typing. The material from the prospective study consisted of cDNA or gDNA derived from T cells, B-cell-depleted T cells, or PBMCs. Broader findings and caveats from the paper: The quantity of clinical and demographic metadata differed by source and by participant and was supplied without curation.

TCRbeta CDR3 regions were amplified from genomic DNA using the immunoSEQ Assay, a bias-controlled multiplex PCR. As for the authors' bioinformatics: Within the assay, amplification of reference gene primers was used to estimate how many nucleated cells each sample contained. To quantify the absolute abundance of each unique TCRbeta CDR3 rearrangement, sequence reads were collapsed and filtered. Productive Simpson clonality was computed per sample as the square root of Simpson's diversity index over productive rearrangements. TCRdb stores this immuneACCESS table with in-frame sequences only. Part of the clones is absent; in the studies checked, under half of the shortfall reflects unresolved V genes, and no reason is known for the rest. Clone size and the V and J calls come from that table; the DNA yielded D and trimming. This sample gives 220,000 or so clones in total; 80% to 90% of them show up just once. The ten biggest clones cover 2.9% of the sample.

About this clone itself: The target of this receptor is not known. No much larger clone exists at a distance of one base, and base qualities are not known.

A second Seattle source provided samples from volunteer blood donors who had recovered from COVID-19. Whole blood was collected in K2EDTA tubes by collaborating institutions according to the institutions' own protocols. For TCRbeta analysis, collaborators shipped samples in one of three forms: frozen whole blood, isolated PBMCs, or DNA extracted from either of those sample types. Including cysteine and phenylalanine, the CDR3 has 14 amino acids. Only CDR3 DNA is held: 42 bases, read in frame from base 1. Based on the germline V gene (reference sequence), the CDR1 and CDR2 sequences are LNHDA and SQIVND. Germline trimming amounts to 5 bases on V and 5 bases on J, with 7 as the count of junction bases outside the gene matches.

The specimen was peripheral blood. The chain uses TRBV19 and TRBJ2-3, and 7 bases in between align with TRBD2. The TCR sequence derives from a man aged 45-65 years who had recovered from COVID-19. Read as DNA, the sequence is TGTGCCAGTAGTTTTTGGGAGGGAGAAGATACGCAGTATTTT. Its coded protein is CASSFWEGEDTQYF.